Listed below are T cell receptor beta chains from one sample, sequenced in a study of shared clonotypes between healthy human individuals. TCRdb's table, derived via immunoSEQ multiplex PCR, lists solely in-frame clones and lacks some. The sample includes approximately 1.1 million clones, around 78% of them seen just once. Sequencing input: memory CD4+ T cells from PBMCs. Receptor source: a man younger than 35 in good health. Some clones in this sample may be carry-over from other donors' samples. CDR3s include the opening cysteine and the closing phenylalanine or tryptophan. A D gene is named only where the DNA matches it firmly. The size of a clone is reported for some rows only, either as once, few or many, or as a class for expanded clones.

d_call: NA
j_call: TRBJ2-1
clone_size: once
v_call: TRBV6-4
cdr3_length: 15
cdr3_aa: CASSDSIGAYNEQFF
cdr3_nt: TGTGCCAGCAGTGACTCAATCGGGGCCTACAATGAGCAGTTCTTC

d_call: NA
j_call: TRBJ1-2
clone_size: NA
v_call: TRBV30
cdr3_length: 18
cdr3_aa: CAWSGDRGQYFRNYGYTF
cdr3_nt: TGTGCCTGGAGTGGCGACCGGGGACAATACTTTAGAAACTATGGCTACACCTTC

d_call: TRBD2
j_call: TRBJ2-1
clone_size: few
v_call: TRBV28
cdr3_length: 17
cdr3_aa: CASSLWASGRNKNEQFF
cdr3_nt: TGTGCCAGCAGTTTATGGGCTAGCGGGAGGAATAAAAATGAGCAGTTCTTC

d_call: NA
j_call: TRBJ1-5
clone_size: NA
v_call: TRBV5-5
cdr3_length: 16
cdr3_aa: CASSLVAGLSNQPQHF
cdr3_nt: TGTGCCAGCAGCTTGGTGGCAGGCCTTAGCAATCAGCCCCAGCATTTT

d_call: TRBD2
j_call: TRBJ2-3
clone_size: NA
v_call: TRBV5-8
cdr3_length: 14
cdr3_aa: CASSKSGSSDTQYF
cdr3_nt: TGTGCCAGCAGTAAGAGCGGGAGTTCAGATACGCAGTATTTT

d_call: NA
j_call: TRBJ1-2
clone_size: NA
v_call: TRBV30
cdr3_length: 13
cdr3_aa: CAWSVGGAWGYTF
cdr3_nt: TGTGCCTGGAGTGTTGGGGGTGCGTGGGGCTACACCTTC

d_call: NA
j_call: TRBJ2-6
clone_size: NA
v_call: TRBV11-2
cdr3_length: 14
cdr3_aa: CASSLDFGANVLTF
cdr3_nt: TGTGCCAGCAGCTTAGATTTCGGGGCCAACGTCCTGACTTTC

d_call: NA
j_call: TRBJ1-5
clone_size: NA
v_call: TRBV28
cdr3_length: 15
cdr3_aa: CASSPGHGGNQPQHF
cdr3_nt: TGTGCCAGCAGTCCCGGTCATGGGGGCAATCAGCCCCAGCATTTT

d_call: TRBD1
j_call: TRBJ1-1
clone_size: NA
v_call: TRBV28
cdr3_length: 15
cdr3_aa: CASSSPTGPNTEAFF
cdr3_nt: TGTGCCAGCAGTTCACCGACAGGGCCGAACACTGAAGCTTTCTTT

d_call: TRBD2
j_call: TRBJ2-7
clone_size: NA
v_call: TRBV5-5
cdr3_length: 15
cdr3_aa: CASSQRAGDSYEQYF
cdr3_nt: TGCGCCAGCAGCCAAAGAGCGGGAGATTCGTACGAGCAGTACTTC

d_call: NA
j_call: TRBJ2-7
clone_size: NA
v_call: TRBV29-1
cdr3_length: 11
cdr3_aa: CSVGKDYEQYF
cdr3_nt: TGCAGCGTAGGCAAGGATTACGAGCAGTACTTC

d_call: NA
j_call: TRBJ1-2
clone_size: NA
v_call: TRBV28
cdr3_length: 14
cdr3_aa: CASSLKGEGYGYTF
cdr3_nt: TGTGCCAGCAGTCTGAAGGGGGAGGGCTATGGCTACACCTTC

d_call: TRBD1
j_call: TRBJ1-2
clone_size: NA
v_call: TRBV7-9
cdr3_length: 14
cdr3_aa: CASTKGTGPGGYTF
cdr3_nt: TGTGCCAGCACCAAGGGGACAGGCCCGGGAGGCTACACCTTC

d_call: NA
j_call: TRBJ2-7
clone_size: NA
v_call: TRBV11-1
cdr3_length: 14
cdr3_aa: CASSPRGAIKRQYF
cdr3_nt: TGTGCCAGCAGTCCCCGGGGGGCTATTAAGCGGCAGTACTTC

d_call: TRBD1
j_call: TRBJ2-7
clone_size: NA
v_call: TRBV28
cdr3_length: 16
cdr3_aa: CASRPTPGQGTYEQYF
cdr3_nt: TGTGCCAGCAGGCCTACTCCGGGACAGGGAACCTACGAGCAGTACTTC

d_call: NA
j_call: TRBJ2-3
clone_size: NA
v_call: TRBV11-3
cdr3_length: 17
cdr3_aa: CASSSGAHLGGTDTQYF
cdr3_nt: TGTGCCAGCAGCTCGGGGGCTCACCTCGGGGGCACAGATACGCAGTATTTT

d_call: NA
j_call: TRBJ1-5
clone_size: NA
v_call: TRBV6-5
cdr3_length: 15
cdr3_aa: CASSYSRRDNQPQHF
cdr3_nt: TGTGCCAGCAGTTACTCGAGACGGGACAATCAGCCCCAGCATTTT

d_call: NA
j_call: TRBJ2-5
clone_size: NA
v_call: TRBV30
cdr3_length: 12
cdr3_aa: CAWSPGRETQYF
cdr3_nt: TGTGCCTGGAGTCCGGGGCGAGAGACCCAGTACTTC

d_call: NA
j_call: TRBJ2-1
clone_size: NA
v_call: TRBV2
cdr3_length: 15
cdr3_aa: CASSWGKSSYNEQFF
cdr3_nt: TGTGCCAGCAGTTGGGGGAAAAGCTCCTACAATGAGCAGTTCTTC

d_call: TRBD1
j_call: TRBJ1-2
clone_size: NA
v_call: TRBV6-1
cdr3_length: 13
cdr3_aa: CASSVQGAYGYTF
cdr3_nt: TGTGCCAGCAGTGTACAGGGGGCATATGGCTACACCTTC

d_call: NA
j_call: TRBJ2-1
clone_size: NA
v_call: TRBV28
cdr3_length: 13
cdr3_aa: CASSLGAANEQFF
cdr3_nt: TGTGCCAGCAGTTTGGGAGCGGCCAATGAGCAGTTCTTC

d_call: NA
j_call: TRBJ2-7
clone_size: few
v_call: TRBV9
cdr3_length: 15
cdr3_aa: CASSAQTGEVDEQYF
cdr3_nt: TGTGCCAGCAGCGCCCAGACGGGGGAGGTCGACGAGCAGTACTTC

d_call: TRBD1
j_call: TRBJ1-1
clone_size: NA
v_call: TRBV7-9
cdr3_length: 14
cdr3_aa: CASSLGQVNTEAFF
cdr3_nt: TGTGCCAGCAGCCTGGGACAGGTGAACACTGAAGCTTTCTTT

d_call: NA
j_call: TRBJ2-7
clone_size: NA
v_call: TRBV7-6
cdr3_length: 15
cdr3_aa: CASSLMEGTNYEQYF
cdr3_nt: TGTGCCAGCAGCTTAATGGAAGGGACCAACTACGAGCAGTACTTC

d_call: NA
j_call: TRBJ2-5
clone_size: once
v_call: TRBV7-9
cdr3_length: 15
cdr3_aa: CASSLARVSQETQYF
cdr3_nt: TGTGCCAGCAGCTTAGCCAGGGTTTCGCAAGAGACCCAGTACTTC

d_call: TRBD2
j_call: TRBJ2-7
clone_size: NA
v_call: TRBV7-3
cdr3_length: 15
cdr3_aa: CASSSWGGSSYEQYF
cdr3_nt: TGTGCCAGCAGCTCCTGGGGAGGGAGCTCCTACGAGCAGTACTTC

d_call: NA
j_call: TRBJ2-5
clone_size: NA
v_call: TRBV5-1
cdr3_length: 13
cdr3_aa: CASSIEGPETQYF
cdr3_nt: TGCGCCAGCAGCATCGAGGGGCCAGAGACCCAGTACTTC

d_call: NA
j_call: TRBJ2-5
clone_size: few
v_call: TRBV4-3
cdr3_length: 14
cdr3_aa: CASSQEGQTETQYF
cdr3_nt: TGCGCCAGCAGCCAGGAGGGACAGACAGAGACCCAGTACTTC